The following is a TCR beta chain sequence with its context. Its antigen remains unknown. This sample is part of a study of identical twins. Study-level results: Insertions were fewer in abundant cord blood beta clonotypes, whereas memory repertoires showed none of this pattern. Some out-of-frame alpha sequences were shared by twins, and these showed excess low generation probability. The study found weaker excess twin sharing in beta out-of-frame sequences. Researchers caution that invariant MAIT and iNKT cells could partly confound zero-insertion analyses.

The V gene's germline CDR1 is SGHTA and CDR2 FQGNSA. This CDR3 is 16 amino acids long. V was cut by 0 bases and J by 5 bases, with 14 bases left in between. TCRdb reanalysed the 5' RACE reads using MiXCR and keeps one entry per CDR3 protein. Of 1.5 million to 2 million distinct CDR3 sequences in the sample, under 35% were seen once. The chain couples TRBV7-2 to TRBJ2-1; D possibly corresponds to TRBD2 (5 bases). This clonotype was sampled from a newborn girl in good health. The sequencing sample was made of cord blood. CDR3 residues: CASSLAAVGRHNEQFF. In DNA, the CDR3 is TGTGCCAGCAGCTTAGCAGCGGTCGGCCGTCACAATGAGCAGTTCTTC.